The entry below gives a single T cell receptor beta chain sequence along with its context. The antigen is not known. The CDR3 extends over 14 amino acids. Looked up from germline, CDR1 is MNHEY and CDR2 is SMNVEV (reference sequence). The V gene lost 3 bases and the J gene lost 4 bases, with 13 bases spanning the gap. The data stem from a study of OX40 agonist ivuxolimab in advanced cancers. At the level of the study: Those treated in dose escalation had hepatocellular carcinoma, melanoma, renal cell cancer or head and neck cancer. General study points: Also present in some nonresponders was a low level of normalized T-cell clonal expansion. Circulating CD4+ and CD8+ T cells showed clonal expansion by week 6 at 0.1 to 3.0 mg/kg.

At cycle 4 day 1, cycle 7 day 1, and baseline, blood was sampled. Assay used: immunoSEQ multiplex PCR; TCRdb lists only in-frame clones, some missing. The table includes 70,000 to 90,000 clones, about 87% detected once. The sequence was obtained from an adult with an advanced solid tumor such as melanoma, head and neck, liver or kidney cancer. The V gene is TRBV27, the J gene TRBJ2-7; D possibly corresponds to TRBD2 (6 bases). The source material was CD4+ or CD8+ T cells sorted from blood, sampled in a trial of the OX40 agonist ivuxolimab. DNA for the CDR3: TGTGCCAGCAGTTTGTTTAACGGGGGATACGAGCAGTACTTC. Translating it yields CASSLFNGGYEQYF.